Below, 11 T cell receptor beta chains from the same sample are listed, as sequenced in a study of blood T cell repertoires in COVID-19. Sequencing used immunoSEQ multiplex PCR; TCRdb keeps in-frame clones, though not all of them. The data show 140,000 or so clones, around 83% seen once. Material for sequencing was peripheral blood. All receptors come from a man aged 60 to 75 with active or convalescent COVID-19.

The gene calls are TRBV6-1 and TRBJ2-1, with 8 bases matching TRBD2. Per the germline V gene, CDR1 is MNHNS and CDR2 is SASEGT. Germline trimming cut 2 bases from V and 15 bases from J; bases unmatched to any gene: 6. The CDR3 length is 12 residues. CDR3 protein: CASSESPREGFF. For the CDR3, the DNA is TGTGCCAGCAGTGAAAGTCCTCGGGAGGGGTTCTTC.

The J gene is TRBJ1-1, the V gene TRBV12-3 or TRBV12-4; D is perhaps TRBD1 (6 bases). Trimming cost V 6 bases and J 7 bases, with 9 bases left between them. CDR3 size: 11 residues. CDR3: CASSTRGEAFF. The CDR3 DNA reads as TGTGCCAGCAGCACCAGGGGTGAAGCTTTCTTT.

The CDR3 DNA is TGCGCCAGCAGCCCTAGGATAGCGGGAGGAACCGGGGAGCTGTTTTTT. Translation gives CASSPRIAGGTGELFF. V and J are TRBV4-1 and TRBJ2-2; 10 nucleotides agree with TRBD2. Germline values: CDR1 MGHRA, CDR2 YSYEKL. The CDR3 is made up of 16 amino acids. V shed 4 bases, J shed 5 bases, and the junction held 7 bases outside the gene matches.

This sequence joins TRBV2 and TRBJ1-5; TRBD1 is a possible D gene (5 bases). Germline loops: CDR1 SNHLY, CDR2 FYNNEI. V was pared by 6 bases and J by 4 bases, with 13 bases between. The CDR3 covers 14 residues. CDR3: CASRQGEANQPQHF. CDR3 nucleotides: TGTGCCAGCAGGCAAGGGGAGGCAAATCAGCCCCAGCATTTT.

The chain is built from TRBV11-2 and TRBJ1-2; no firm D call. Trimming shortened V by 1 base and J by 0 bases, and 3 bases separated the two germline ends. The V gene's germline CDR1 is SGHAT and CDR2 FQNNGV. The CDR3 is 13 amino acids. The CDR3 bases are TGTGCCAGCAGCTTAGCAACTAACTATGGCTACACCTTC. Its translation: CASSLATNYGYTF.

The chain recombines TRBV5-1 with TRBJ1-1, with TRBD1 identical over 9 bases. The V and J ends lost 3 bases and 5 bases, in that order; junction bases with no gene match: 5. The germline V gene has CDR1 SGHRS and CDR2 YFSETQ. CDR3 length: 14 residues. The CDR3 here is CASSSGQGRTEAFF. CDR3 sequence (DNA): TGCGCCAGCAGCTCCGGACAGGGGCGGACTGAAGCTTTCTTT.

This chain links TRBV6-6 with TRBJ1-6; 7 bases are a match to TRBD1. CDR1 is MNHNY, CDR2 SVGAGI, per germline (reference sequence). This CDR3 comprises 13 residues. The V and J ends lost 6 bases and 6 bases, in that order; junction bases with no gene match: 2. The CDR3 region has the DNA TGTGCCAGCAGGACAGGGCTTAATTCACCCCTCCACTTT. Its translation is CASRTGLNSPLHF.

This chain uses TRBV7-9 with TRBJ2-3, with a weak D call TRBD1 (5 bases). The CDR3 length is 15 residues. V was shortened by 1 base and J by 4 bases, with 12 bases between the two germline ends. CDR1 SEHNR and CDR2 FQNEAQ come from the germline V gene (reference sequence). CDR3 bases: TGTGCCAGCAGCTTAGTTTCAGGGTCAGCAGATACGCAGTATTTT. Protein sequence: CASSLVSGSADTQYF.

CDR3 in DNA: TGTGCCAGCTCTCTCGACAGGACGAATTCACCCCTCCACTTT. This sequence encodes CASSLDRTNSPLHF. This sequence joins TRBV18 and TRBJ1-6; D might be TRBD1 (6 bases). Germline assignment: CDR1 KGHSH and CDR2 LQKENI. There are 14 residues in the CDR3. The ends were cut back, 6 bases at V and 7 bases at J, with 13 bases in the middle.

This clone has only a few counts. The chain recombines TRBV7-8 with TRBJ2-3; D is perhaps TRBD2 (6 bases). Per the germline V gene, CDR1 is SGHVS and CDR2 is FQNEAQ. The germline V and J ends were trimmed by 6 bases and 1 base, with 17 bases remaining between them. This CDR3 region has 16 residues. The CDR3 region is CASSPSGGVGTDTQYF. DNA for the CDR3: TGTGCCAGCAGTCCCTCCGGGGGAGTGGGCACAGATACGCAGTATTTT.

The genes are TRBV2 and TRBJ1-4; TRBD1 matches at 8 bases. The ends lost 6 bases at V and 8 bases at J; junction bases unmatched: 5. The CDR3 is made up of 13 amino acids. Germline CDR1 is SNHLY and CDR2 is FYNNEI. The CDR3 DNA follows: TGTGCCAGCAGACCCAGGGGGCGGGAAAAACTGTTTTTT. Translated, it gives CASRPRGREKLFF.